This T cell receptor beta chain was recorded in a study of cytomegalovirus exposure and HLA in healthy donors. Donors were ostensibly healthy at sampling, although undocumented immune exposures were probable. This CDR3 contains 14 residues. The V gene's germline CDR1 is SNHLY and CDR2 FYNNEI. V lost 5 bases to trimming and J lost 1 base, with 11 bases between them. This PCR relied on a set of 60 Vbeta primers and 13 Jbeta primers. Assay: immunoSEQ multiplex PCR; the TCRdb copy retains only in-frame clones and omits some. The table has under 200,000 clones, 80% to 90% seen once. General study results and limits: There were some V segments, including TRBV6-2 and TRBV6-3, excluded as indistinguishable.

In the case of this clone: As yet, its antigen is unknown. Given the absence of the conserved phenylalanine or tryptophan at the CDR3 end, a read error is likely.

The chain links TRBV2 to TRBJ1-1; D is undetermined. The specimen was PBMCs. The clonotype comes from a man between 18 and 35 years old in good health and CMV-seropositive. In DNA form, the CDR3 reads TGTGCCAGCAGTATCGAGACATCGAACACTGAAGCTTTCCTT. Protein sequence: CASSIETSNTEAFL.